This TCR beta chain originates from a study of blood T cells in healthy people across ages. Whole-study findings and limits: Unsorted PBMC input precluded a conclusive naive versus antigen-experienced comparison. Naive T cell percentage showed a strong correlation with TCR beta diversity.

J lost 4 bases, V lost 3 bases, and 5 bases had no gene match. The length of the CDR3 is 15 residues. The germline V gene encodes CDR1 KGHSH and CDR2 LQKENI. As concerns this clonotype: Its cognate antigen is unknown.

Sample-barcoded 5' priming and a J-beta primer mix drove a second PCR of about 6 to 11 cycles. No fewer than 3 million CDR3-containing paired-end reads came from each sample. TCRdb itself ran the 5' RACE reads through MiXCR, one entry per CDR3 protein. The sample has 600,000 to 850,000 distinct CDR3 sequences; roughly 41% are singletons. The sequencing input was blood. The clonotype comes from a woman between 55 and 75 years old in good health. This chain links TRBV18 with TRBJ1-5, with 8 nucleotides matching TRBD1. The CDR3, as DNA: TGTGCCAGCTCACCCTACGGGACAGGTAATCAGCCCCAGCATTTT. As protein: CASSPYGTGNQPQHF. The full variable domain, completed using reference TRBV18 and TRBJ1-5, is NAGVMQNPRHLVRRRGQEARLRCSPMKGHSHVYWYRQLPEEGLKFMVYLQKENIIDESGMPKERFSAEFPKEGPSILRIQQVVRGDSAAYFCASSPYGTGNQPQHFGDGTRLSIL.